The 14 T cell receptor beta chains below all came from one sample that was sequenced in a study of cytomegalovirus exposure and HLA in healthy donors. The study ran its PCR with 60 Vbeta and 13 Jbeta primers. Generated by immunoSEQ multiplex PCR, the TCRdb table keeps only in-frame clones and is missing some. The table shows 60,000 to 80,000 clones, with 70% to 75% occurring only once. Sequenced sample: PBMCs. These receptors were collected from a woman aged 25 to 39 in good health and CMV-seronegative.

This sequence joins TRBV20-1 and TRBJ2-1, with D possibly being TRBD2 (5 bases). The germline gives CDR1 DFQATT, CDR2 SNEGSKA (reference sequence). Trimming took off 3 bases at V and 10 bases at J, with 10 bases between the two ends. CDR3 length equals 11 residues. CDR3 bases: TGCAGTGCTAGTCCGGGGATAGAGCAGTTCTTC. It is translated as CSASPGIEQFF.

This clone showed up just a few times. The chain carries TRBV7-9 and TRBJ1-3, with D hard to call. The ends were cut back, 5 bases at V and 0 bases at J, with 20 bases in the middle. The CDR3 spans 18 residues. The germline V gene has CDR1 SEHNR and CDR2 FQNEAQ (reference sequence). Here the CDR3 reads CASSPQEGRPYSGNTIYF. CDR3 sequence (DNA): TGTGCCAGCAGCCCGCAGGAGGGTAGGCCCTACTCTGGAAACACCATATATTTT.

The chain couples TRBV19 to TRBJ2-4, with D perhaps matching TRBD2 (7 bases). The length of the CDR3 is 19 residues. V lost 1 base, J lost 0 bases, and 19 bases lay in between. Germline lookup yields CDR1 LNHDA and CDR2 SQIVND (reference sequence). The CDR3 region is CASSIGLWEGGPAKNIQYF. The CDR3 nucleotides are TGTGCCAGTAGTATAGGTCTATGGGAGGGGGGACCAGCCAAAAACATTCAGTACTTC. Using reference TRBV19 and TRBJ2-4 for the parts outside the CDR3, the full variable domain is DGGITQSPKYLFRKEGQNVTLSCEQNLNHDAMYWYRQDPGQGLRLIYYSQIVNDFQKGDIAEGYSVSREKKESFPLTVTSAQKNPTAFYLCASSIGLWEGGPAKNIQYFGAGTRLSVL.

The rearrangement joins TRBV6-5 to TRBJ2-5; D not certain. The CDR3 has 14 residues. Per the germline V gene, CDR1 is MNHEY and CDR2 is SVGAGI. The ends were cut back, 0 bases at V and 2 bases at J, with 7 bases in the middle. The CDR3 loop is CASSYSKQQETQYF. For the CDR3, the DNA is TGTGCCAGCAGTTACTCCAAACAGCAAGAGACCCAGTACTTC.

The chain links TRBV4-1 to TRBJ1-1; tentatively, D is TRBD1 (6 bases). V lost 0 bases, J lost 4 bases, and 9 bases lay in between. Germline-derived CDR1 and CDR2 are MGHRA and YSYEKL. The CDR3 length is 14 residues. The CDR3 DNA reads TGCGCCAGCAGCCAAGAACAGGGCATCACTGAAGCTTTCTTT. Translating it yields CASSQEQGITEAFF.

The chain is built from TRBV2 and TRBJ2-2; maybe TRBD2 (5 bases). Between the trimmed V and J ends, which lost 1 base and 9 bases, there was a span of 15 bases. CDR1 and CDR2 from the germline V gene are SNHLY and FYNNEI. The CDR3 runs to 15 residues. CDR3 sequence: CASSEGTLLSRELFF. Here the CDR3 DNA reads TGTGCCAGCAGTGAAGGGACTTTGTTGTCCAGGGAGCTGTTTTTT. The entire variable domain, with the rest obtained from reference TRBV2 and TRBJ2-2, is as follows: EPEVTQTPSHQVTQMGQEVILRCVPISNHLYFYWYRQILGQKVEFLVSFYNNEISEKSEIFDDQFSVERPDGSNFTLKIRSTKLEDSAMYFCASSEGTLLSRELFFGEGSRLTVL.

The chain has TRBV18 and TRBJ1-1, with 7 positions matching TRBD1. This CDR3 has 13 residues. Per germline, CDR1 KGHSH and CDR2 LQKENI. V trimming: 3 bases; J trimming: 10 bases; junction bases outside the gene matches: 8. The CDR3 nucleotides are TGTGCCAGCTCACCCGGGACAGCCAGTTCAGCTTTCTTT. Translating it yields CASSPGTASSAFF.

This chain links TRBV9 with TRBJ2-1; D gene ambiguous. Germline CDR1 SGDLS, CDR2 YYNGEE. V lost 4 bases and J 9 bases, leaving 14 bases between the germline ends. The CDR3 is 13 amino acids. The CDR3 DNA reads as TGTGCCAGCAGCCCCAGGATGGAAGGTGAGCAGTTCTTC. Its protein product is CASSPRMEGEQFF. Full variable domain (outside the CDR3, taken from reference TRBV9 and TRBJ2-1): DSGVTQTPKHLITATGQRVTLRCSPRSGDLSVYWYQQSLDQGLQFLIQYYNGEERAKGNILERFSAQQFPDLHSELNLSSLELGDSALYFCASSPRMEGEQFFGPGTRLTVL.

This clone was observed a few times. V and J are TRBV5-1 and TRBJ1-1; D is uncertain. The V end was cut by 4 bases, the J end by 4 bases, with 14 bases between. Germline V CDR1 and CDR2: SGHRS, YFSETQ. This CDR3 has 14 amino acids. The CDR3 loop is CASSPGGESTEAFF. The CDR3 DNA reads as TGCGCCAGCAGCCCGGGTGGGGAGTCCACTGAAGCTTTCTTT.

The CDR3 loop reads CATSRGDSPRGTDTQYF. The DNA of the CDR3 is TGTGCCACCAGCAGGGGGGACAGCCCCCGGGGAACAGATACGCAGTATTTT. The chain joins TRBV15 to TRBJ2-3; 7 bases align to TRBD1. Germline CDR1 and CDR2: LNHNV and YYDKDF (reference sequence). The CDR3 totals 17 residues. The V gene end was trimmed by 3 bases and the J gene end by 3 bases; junction bases not matched to a gene: 12.

The chain carries TRBV15 and TRBJ2-7, with D unresolved. Germline values: CDR1 LNHNV, CDR2 YYDKDF (reference sequence). The V and J ends lost 0 bases and 0 bases respectively, with 6 bases between them. The CDR3 totals 14 residues. Here the CDR3 DNA reads TGTGCCACCAGCAGAGATCCTAGCTCCTACGAGCAGTACGTC. This gives the protein CATSRDPSSYEQYV.

V and J are TRBV5-4 and TRBJ2-5, with 8 bases matching TRBD2. The CDR3 has 15 residues. Germline V CDR1 and CDR2: SGHNT, YYREEE (reference sequence). V lost 1 base to trimming and J lost 3 bases; unmatched junction nucleotides: 5. The CDR3 nucleotides are TGTGCCAGCAGCTTGAATGGACTAGCAGAAGAGACCCAGTACTTC. Protein product: CASSLNGLAEETQYF.

The J gene is TRBJ2-7, the V gene TRBV7-9; 11 nucleotides agree with TRBD2. The CDR3 consists of 16 residues. Trimming took 3 bases from V and 2 from J; bases not matched to a gene: 6. Per germline, CDR1 SEHNR and CDR2 FQNEAQ (reference sequence). CDR3 sequence (DNA): TGTGCCAGCAGCTTGCGAGGGACTAGCGGAACCTACGAGCAGTACTTC. Protein: CASSLRGTSGTYEQYF.

The chain combines TRBV11-3 with TRBJ2-1; no clear D. Germline V gene data show CDR1 as SGHNT and CDR2 as YENEEA. The CDR3 loop spans 13 amino acids. With 0 bases removed from V and 4 bases from J, the gap between germline ends came to 4 bases. CDR3 nucleotides: TGTGCCAGCAGCTTAGAACGGTACAATGAGCAGTTCTTC. Its translation is CASSLERYNEQFF.